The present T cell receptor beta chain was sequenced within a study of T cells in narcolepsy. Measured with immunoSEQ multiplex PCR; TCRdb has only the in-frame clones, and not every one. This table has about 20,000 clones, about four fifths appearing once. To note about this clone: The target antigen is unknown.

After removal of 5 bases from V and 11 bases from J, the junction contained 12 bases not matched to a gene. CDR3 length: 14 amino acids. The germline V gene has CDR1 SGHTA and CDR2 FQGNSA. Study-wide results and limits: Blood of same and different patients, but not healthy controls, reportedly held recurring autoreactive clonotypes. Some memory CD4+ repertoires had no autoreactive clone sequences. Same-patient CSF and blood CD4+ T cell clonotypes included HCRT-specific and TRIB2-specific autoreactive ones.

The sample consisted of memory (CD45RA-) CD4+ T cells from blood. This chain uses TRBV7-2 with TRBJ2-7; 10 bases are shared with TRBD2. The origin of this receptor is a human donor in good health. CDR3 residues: CASSPTSGTLLEYF. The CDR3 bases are TGTGCCAGCAGCCCTACTAGCGGGACCCTCTTGGAGTACTTC.